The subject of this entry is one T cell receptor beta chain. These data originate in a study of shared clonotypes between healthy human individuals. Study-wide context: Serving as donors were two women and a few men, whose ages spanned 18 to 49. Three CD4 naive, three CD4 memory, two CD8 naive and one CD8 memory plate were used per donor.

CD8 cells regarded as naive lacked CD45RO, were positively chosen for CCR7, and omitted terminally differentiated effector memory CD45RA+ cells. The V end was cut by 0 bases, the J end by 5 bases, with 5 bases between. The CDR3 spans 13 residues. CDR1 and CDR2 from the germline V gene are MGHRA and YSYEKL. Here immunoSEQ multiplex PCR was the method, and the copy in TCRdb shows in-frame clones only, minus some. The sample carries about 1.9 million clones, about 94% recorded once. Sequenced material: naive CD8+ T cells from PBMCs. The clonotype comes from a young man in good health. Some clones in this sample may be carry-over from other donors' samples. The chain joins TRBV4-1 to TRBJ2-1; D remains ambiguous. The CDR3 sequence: CASSQDSNNEQFF. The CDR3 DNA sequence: TGCGCCAGCAGCCAAGATTCGAACAATGAGCAGTTCTTC.